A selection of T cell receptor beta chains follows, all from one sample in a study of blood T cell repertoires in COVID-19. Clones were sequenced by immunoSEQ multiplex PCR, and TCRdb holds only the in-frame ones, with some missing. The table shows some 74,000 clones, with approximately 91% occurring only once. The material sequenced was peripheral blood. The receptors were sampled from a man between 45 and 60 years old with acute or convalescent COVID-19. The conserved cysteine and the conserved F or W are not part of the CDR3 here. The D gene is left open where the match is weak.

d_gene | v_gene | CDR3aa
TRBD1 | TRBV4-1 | ASSLGTGGGLLGYT
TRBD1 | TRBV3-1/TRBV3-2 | ASSKDRARETQY
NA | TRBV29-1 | SVGNRVNQPQH
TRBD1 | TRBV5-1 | ASQTTGGYGYT
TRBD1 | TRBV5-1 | ASSWKQGNTDTQY
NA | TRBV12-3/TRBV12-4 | ASTLRQNTEAF
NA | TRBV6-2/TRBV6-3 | ASSSIGGGAGTEAF
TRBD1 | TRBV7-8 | ASSTLGTGSNQPQH
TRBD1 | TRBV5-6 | ASSLGQGDAGYT
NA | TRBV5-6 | ASSLGAGEYYGYT